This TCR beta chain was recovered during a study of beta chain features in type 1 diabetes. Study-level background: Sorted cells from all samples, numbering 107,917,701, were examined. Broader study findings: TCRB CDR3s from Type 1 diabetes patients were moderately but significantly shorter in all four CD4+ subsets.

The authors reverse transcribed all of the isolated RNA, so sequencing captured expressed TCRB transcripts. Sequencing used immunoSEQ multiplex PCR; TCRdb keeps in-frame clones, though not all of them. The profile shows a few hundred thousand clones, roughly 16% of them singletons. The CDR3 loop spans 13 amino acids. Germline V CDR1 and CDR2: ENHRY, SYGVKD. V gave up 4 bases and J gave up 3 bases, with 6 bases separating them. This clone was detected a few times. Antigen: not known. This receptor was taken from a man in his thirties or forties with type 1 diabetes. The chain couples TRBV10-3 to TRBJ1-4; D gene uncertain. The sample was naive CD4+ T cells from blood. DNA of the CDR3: TGTGCCATCAGTGTCCGTCCTAATGAAAAACTGTTTTTT. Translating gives CAISVRPNEKLFF.